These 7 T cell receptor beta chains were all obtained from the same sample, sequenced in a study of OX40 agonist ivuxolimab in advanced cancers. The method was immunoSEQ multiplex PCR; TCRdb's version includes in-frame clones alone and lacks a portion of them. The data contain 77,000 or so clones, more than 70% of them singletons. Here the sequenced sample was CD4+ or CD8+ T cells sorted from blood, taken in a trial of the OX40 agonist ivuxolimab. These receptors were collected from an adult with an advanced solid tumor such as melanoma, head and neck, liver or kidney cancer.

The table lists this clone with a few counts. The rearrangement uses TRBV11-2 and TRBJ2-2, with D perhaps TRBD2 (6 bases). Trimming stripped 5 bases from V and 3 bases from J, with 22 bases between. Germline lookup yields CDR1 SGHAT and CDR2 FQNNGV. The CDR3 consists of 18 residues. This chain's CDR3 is CASSIPLTGGDYTGELFF. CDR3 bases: TGTGCCAGCAGCATCCCTTTGACGGGCGGGGATTACACCGGGGAGCTGTTTTTT.

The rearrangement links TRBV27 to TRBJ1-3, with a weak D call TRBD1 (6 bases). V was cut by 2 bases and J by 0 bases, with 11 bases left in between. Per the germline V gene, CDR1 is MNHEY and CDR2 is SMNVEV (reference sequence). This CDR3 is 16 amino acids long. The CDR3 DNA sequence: TGTGCCAGCAGTTTAGGACAGACACCCTCTGGAAACACCATATATTTT. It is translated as CASSLGQTPSGNTIYF.

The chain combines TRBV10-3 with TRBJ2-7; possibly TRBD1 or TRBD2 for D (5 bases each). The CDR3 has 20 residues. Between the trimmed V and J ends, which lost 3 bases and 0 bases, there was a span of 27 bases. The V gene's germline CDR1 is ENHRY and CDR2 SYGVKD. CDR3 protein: CAISDDPRRPGTRSSYEQYF. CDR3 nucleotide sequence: TGTGCCATCAGTGATGATCCGAGGAGACCAGGGACGAGGAGCTCCTACGAGCAGTACTTC.

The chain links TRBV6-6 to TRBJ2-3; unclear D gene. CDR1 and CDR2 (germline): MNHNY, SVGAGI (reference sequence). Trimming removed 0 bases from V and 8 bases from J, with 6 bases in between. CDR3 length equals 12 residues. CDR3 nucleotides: TGTGCCAGCAGTTACTCGTCAGCTACGCAGTATTTT. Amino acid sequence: CASSYSSATQYF.

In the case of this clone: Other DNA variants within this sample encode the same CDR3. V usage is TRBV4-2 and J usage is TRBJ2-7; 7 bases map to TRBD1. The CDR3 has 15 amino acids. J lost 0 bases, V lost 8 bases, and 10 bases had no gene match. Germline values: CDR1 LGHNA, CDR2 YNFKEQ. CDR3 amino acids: CASRRVQGSSYEQYF. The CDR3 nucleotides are TGTGCCAGCCGAAGGGTACAGGGGAGCTCCTACGAGCAGTACTTC.

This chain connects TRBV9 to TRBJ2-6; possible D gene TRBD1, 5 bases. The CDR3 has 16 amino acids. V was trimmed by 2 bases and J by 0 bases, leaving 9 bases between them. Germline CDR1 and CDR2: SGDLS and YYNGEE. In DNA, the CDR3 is TGTGCCAGCAGCGTCGCCAGGGTCTCTGGGGCCAACGTCCTGACTTTC. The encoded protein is CASSVARVSGANVLTF. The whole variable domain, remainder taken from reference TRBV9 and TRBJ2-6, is DSGVTQTPKHLITATGQRVTLRCSPRSGDLSVYWYQQSLDQGLQFLIQYYNGEERAKGNILERFSAQQFPDLHSELNLSSLELGDSALYFCASSVARVSGANVLTFGAGSRLTVL.

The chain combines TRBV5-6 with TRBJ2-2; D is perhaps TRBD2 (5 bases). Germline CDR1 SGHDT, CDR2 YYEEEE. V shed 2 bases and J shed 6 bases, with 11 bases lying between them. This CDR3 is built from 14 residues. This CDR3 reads CASSLRGLSGELFF. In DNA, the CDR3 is TGTGCCAGCAGCTTACGCGGACTGTCCGGGGAGCTGTTTTTT.